This passage covers 18 T cell receptor beta chains from one sample sequenced in a study of read filtering for tumor transcriptome and immune sequencing. From roughly 390 ng of RNA, a library with molecular barcoded alpha/delta and beta/gamma adaptors was made. From the reads, TCRdb called clonotypes with MiXCR, one entry per CDR3 protein. Of more than 70,000 distinct CDR3 sequences in the sample, 20% to 25% were seen once. Specimen: a population of CD138-negative cells sorted from bone marrow. The source of these receptors is a donor at least 40 years old with multiple myeloma.

The chain is built from TRBV29-1 and TRBJ1-2; 8 bases are shared with TRBD1. With V trimmed by 5 bases and J by 2 bases, 1 base remained unmatched. The germline V gene has CDR1 SQVTM and CDR2 ANQGSEA. The CDR3 consists of 12 residues. The CDR3 protein is CSVWTGNYGYTF. Written as DNA, the CDR3 is TGCAGCGTTTGGACAGGGAACTATGGCTACACCTTC.

This clonotype was counted only a few times. J is TRBJ2-7 and V is TRBV7-2, with D possibly TRBD1 on 5 matching bases. Trimming left V 5 bases short and J 4 bases short, with 12 bases between. The germline CDR1 and CDR2 sequences are SGHTA and FQGNSA. The CDR3 has 13 residues. The chain's CDR3 is CASSRDRYYEQYF. For the CDR3, the DNA is TGTGCCAGCAGCCGCGACAGATATTACGAGCAGTACTTC.

To note about this clonotype: This sequence may be a read error, since a much larger clone differs from it by one base. The CDR3 region is CASSLGQVNHGYTF. Here the CDR3 DNA reads TGTGCCAGCAGTTTAGGGCAAGTAAACCATGGCTACACCTTC. This chain uses TRBV12-3 or TRBV12-4 with TRBJ1-2; D is ambiguous. V was shortened by 1 base and J by 6 bases, with 12 bases between the two germline ends. This CDR3 contains 14 residues.

As concerns this clonotype: A single base separates this from a much larger clone, so it may be a read error. The CDR3 loop is CASRPASLVESQYF. In DNA, the CDR3 is TGTGCCAGCAGACCGGCGTCACTGGTGGAGTCCCAGTACTTC. J is TRBJ2-5 and V is TRBV28, with D hard to call. The CDR3 contains 14 residues. Germline CDR1 and CDR2: MDHEN and SYDVKM. V lost 6 bases and J lost 9, with 20 bases in between.

In its sample, this clonotype was seen many times. This chain connects TRBV7-9 to TRBJ1-1, with a possible D match to TRBD1 (5 bases). Looked up from germline, CDR1 is SEHNR and CDR2 is FQNEAQ (reference sequence). This CDR3 has 12 residues. V lost 4 bases and J 7 bases, leaving 10 bases between the germline ends. Here the CDR3 DNA reads TGTGCCAGCAGCTACCGGGACGGTGAAGCTTTCTTT. Protein sequence: CASSYRDGEAFF.

This clonotype was found a few times. V and J are TRBV5-1 and TRBJ2-3; D is perhaps TRBD2 (6 bases). Deletions cut 5 bases from V and 0 bases from J, with 13 bases between. This CDR3 spans 15 amino acids. CDR1 and CDR2 (germline): SGHRS, YFSETQ. The CDR3 DNA is TGCGCCAGCAGGCCGGGGACTTCTAGCACAGATACGCAGTATTTT. Translation gives CASRPGTSSTDTQYF.

This clonotype is judged medium-sized. The chain uses TRBV11-2 and TRBJ2-1; tentatively, D is TRBD2 (6 bases). The CDR3 totals 16 residues. V was clipped by 0 bases and J by 1 base, with 10 bases between them. Germline CDR1 is SGHAT and CDR2 is FQNNGV. The CDR3 nucleotides read TGTGCCAGCAGCTTAGAGGTAGGGAGGTCCTACAATGAGCAGTTCTTC. Translation: CASSLEVGRSYNEQFF.

This clonotype has ten or more counts. This sequence joins TRBV5-1 and TRBJ1-1; maybe TRBD1 (5 bases). Germline lookup yields CDR1 SGHRS and CDR2 YFSETQ. With 5 bases removed from V and 1 base from J, the gap between germline ends came to 12 bases. The CDR3 sequence is 14 residues long. This CDR3 reads CASRWSGANTEAFF. Written as DNA, the CDR3 is TGCGCCAGCAGGTGGTCCGGGGCGAACACTGAAGCTTTCTTT.

About this clonotype itself: Being one base from a much bigger clone, this may be a read error. The chain is built from TRBV4-2 and TRBJ2-7; the D gene is possibly TRBD1 (6 bases). Germline loops: CDR1 LGHNA, CDR2 YNFKEQ. V lost 4 bases, J lost 2 bases, and 12 bases lay in between. There are 14 residues in the CDR3. CDR3 amino acids: CASSPQQGTYEQYF. The CDR3 DNA is TGTGCCAGCAGCCCACAGCAGGGGACCTACGAGCAGTACTTC.

Of note for this clonotype: Given a much more abundant clone one base away, this may be a read error. V is TRBV20-1 and J is TRBJ1-1, with 9 bases that match TRBD1. There are 13 residues in the CDR3. V shed 5 bases and J 7 bases; nucleotides not matched to a gene: 8. Germline assignment: CDR1 DFQATT and CDR2 SNEGSKA (reference sequence). The CDR3 nucleotides are TGCAGTGCTCAATCGGACAGGGGTGGTGAAGCTTTCTTT. This encodes CSAQSDRGGEAFF.

As regards this clonotype: A much larger clonotype is one base distant, so this may be a read error. The chain joins TRBV25-1 to TRBJ2-5, with 7 bases lining up with TRBD1. Germline V gene data show CDR1 as MGHDK and CDR2 as SYGVNS. The CDR3 is 15 amino acids. The CDR3 sequence is CAGSDPGTPQGAQYF. In DNA form, the CDR3 reads TGTGCCGGCAGTGACCCCGGGACGCCTCAGGGGGCCCAGTACTTC.

For this clonotype: A read error is possible here, since a much larger clone lies one base away. This chain links TRBV5-1 with TRBJ1-1; possible D gene TRBD1, 5 bases. The CDR3 consists of 14 residues. Germline loops: CDR1 SGHRS, CDR2 YFSETQ. V was clipped by 6 bases and J by 5 bases, with 17 bases between them. The DNA of the CDR3 is TGCGCCAGCACTTACGAGGGGCGCTGTACTGAAGCTTTCTTT. Amino acid sequence: CASTYEGRCTEAFF.

The sample holds many counts of this clonotype. V and J are TRBV6-5 and TRBJ1-1; 7 bases agree with TRBD1. This CDR3 has 15 amino acids. V trimming: 4 bases; J trimming: 1 base; junction bases outside the gene matches: 6. Looked up from germline, CDR1 is MNHEY and CDR2 is SVGAGI. CDR3 loop: CASSFQQGPNTEAFF. CDR3 nucleotides: TGTGCCAGCAGTTTTCAACAGGGGCCGAACACTGAAGCTTTCTTT.

In its sample, this clonotype was seen a few times. The chain couples TRBV5-1 to TRBJ2-1, with 8 nucleotides matching TRBD1. CDR3 length: 14 residues. Looked up from germline, CDR1 is SGHRS and CDR2 is YFSETQ. V gave up 4 bases and J gave up 8 bases; unmatched junction bases: 8. Written as DNA, the CDR3 is TGCGCCAGCAGCCTAACAGGGGGAGGCGATGAGCAGTTCTTC. It specifies CASSLTGGGDEQFF.

The chain employs TRBV28 and TRBJ1-4; a possible D gene is TRBD1 (6 bases). The V and J ends lost 5 bases and 5 bases respectively, with 21 bases between them. This CDR3 has 17 amino acids. Germline lookup yields CDR1 MDHEN and CDR2 SYDVKM. Here the CDR3 DNA reads TGTGCCAGCAGTGCACTTAACAGGGAAGTGCCGAATGAAAAACTGTTTTTT. Encoded protein: CASSALNREVPNEKLFF.

To note about this clonotype: This sequence may be a read error, since a much larger clone differs from it by one base. This chain connects TRBV10-3 to TRBJ2-5; D may be TRBD1 (5 bases). CDR1 and CDR2 (germline): ENHRY, SYGVKD. There are 14 residues in the CDR3. CDR3 sequence (DNA): TGTGCCATCAGTGAAGCTGGACAACAAGAGGCCCAGTACTTC. Residues: CAISEAGQQEAQYF.

Ten or more counts support this clonotype. The CDR3 spells CASSYGGAYNEQFF. The CDR3 region has the DNA TGCGCCAGCAGCTATGGGGGGGCTTATAATGAGCAGTTCTTC. The chain recombines TRBV5-1 with TRBJ2-1; D perhaps matches TRBD2 (7 bases). The V end was cut by 3 bases, the J end by 7 bases, with 14 bases between. Germline CDR1 is SGHRS and CDR2 is YFSETQ. This CDR3 has 14 residues. Variable domain in full (rest from reference TRBV5-1 and TRBJ2-1): KAGVTQTPRYLIKTRGQQVTLSCSPISGHRSVSWYQQTPGQGLQFLFEYFSETQRNKGNFPGRFSGRQFSNSRSEMNVSTLELGDSALYLCASSYGGAYNEQFFGPGTRLTVL.

At least ten counts were recorded for this clonotype. The gene calls are TRBV5-1 and TRBJ1-1; tentative D call: TRBD1 (5 bases). Germline loops: CDR1 SGHRS, CDR2 YFSETQ. Trimming left V 4 bases short and J 11 bases short, with 27 bases between. This CDR3 is built from 16 residues. This chain's CDR3 is CASSTPDRGTGLGAFF. CDR3 DNA: TGCGCCAGCAGCACACCAGACAGAGGGACCGGCCTTGGGGCTTTCTTT. Supplemented by reference TRBV5-1 and TRBJ1-1, the full variable domain reads KAGVTQTPRYLIKTRGQQVTLSCSPISGHRSVSWYQQTPGQGLQFLFEYFSETQRNKGNFPGRFSGRQFSNSRSEMNVSTLELGDSALYLCASSTPDRGTGLGAFFGQGTRLTVV.